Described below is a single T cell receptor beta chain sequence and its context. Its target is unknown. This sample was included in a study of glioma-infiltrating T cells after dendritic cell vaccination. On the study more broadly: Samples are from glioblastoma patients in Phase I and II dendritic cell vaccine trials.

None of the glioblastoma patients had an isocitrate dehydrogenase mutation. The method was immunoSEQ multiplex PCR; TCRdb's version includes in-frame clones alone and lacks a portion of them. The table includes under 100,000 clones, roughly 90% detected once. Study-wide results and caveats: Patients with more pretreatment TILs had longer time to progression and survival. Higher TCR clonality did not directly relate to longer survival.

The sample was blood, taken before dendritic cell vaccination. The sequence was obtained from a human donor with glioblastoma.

CDR3 DNA: TGTGCCAGCTCACTTTGGACAGGGGCGAGCACTGAAGCTTTCTTT. Its protein is CASSLWTGASTEAFF. The rearrangement joins TRBV18 to TRBJ1-1; 9 bases map to TRBD1. Germline assignment: CDR1 KGHSH and CDR2 LQKENI. V gave up 4 bases and J gave up 4 bases; unmatched junction bases: 7. The CDR3 spans 15 residues.